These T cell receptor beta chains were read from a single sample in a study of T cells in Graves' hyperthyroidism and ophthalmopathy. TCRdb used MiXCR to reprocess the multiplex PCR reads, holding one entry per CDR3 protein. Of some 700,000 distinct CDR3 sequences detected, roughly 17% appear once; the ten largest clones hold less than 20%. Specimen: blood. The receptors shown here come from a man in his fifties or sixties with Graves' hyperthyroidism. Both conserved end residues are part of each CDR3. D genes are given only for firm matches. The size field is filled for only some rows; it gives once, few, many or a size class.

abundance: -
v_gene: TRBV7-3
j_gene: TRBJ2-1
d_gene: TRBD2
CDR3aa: CASSSRAGGRYNEQFF
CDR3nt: TGTGCCAGCAGCTCCCGAGCGGGAGGGCGATACAATGAGCAGTTCTTC

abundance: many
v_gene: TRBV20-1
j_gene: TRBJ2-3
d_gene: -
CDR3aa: CSARDRSDPRSTDTQYF
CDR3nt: TGCAGTGCTAGAGATCGGTCGGACCCCCGGTCCACAGATACGCAGTATTTT

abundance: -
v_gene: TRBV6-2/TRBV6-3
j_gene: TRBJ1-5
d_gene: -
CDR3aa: CASSYGGYQPQHF
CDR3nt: TGTGCCAGCAGTTACGGCGGGTATCAGCCCCAGCATTTT

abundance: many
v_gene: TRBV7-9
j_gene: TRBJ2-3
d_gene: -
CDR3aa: CASSPVGTDTQYF
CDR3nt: TGTGCCAGCAGCCCGGTCGGCACAGATACGCAGTATTTT

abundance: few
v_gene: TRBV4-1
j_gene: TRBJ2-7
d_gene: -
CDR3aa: CASSQDLGSSSVEQYF
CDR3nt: TGCGCCAGCAGCCAAGATCTCGGATCCTCTAGTGTCGAGCAGTACTTC

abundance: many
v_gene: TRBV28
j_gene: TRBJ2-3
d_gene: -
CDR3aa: CASSLVWDTQYF
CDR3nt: TGTGCCAGCAGTTTAGTTTGGGATACGCAGTATTTT

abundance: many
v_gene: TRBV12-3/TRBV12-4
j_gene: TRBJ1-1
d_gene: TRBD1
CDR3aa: CASSLTGRGGTEAFF
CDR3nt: TGTGCCAGCAGTTTGACAGGGAGGGGAGGCACTGAAGCTTTCTTT

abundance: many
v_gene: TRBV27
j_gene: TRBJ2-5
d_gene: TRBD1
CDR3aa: CASSWTGLETQYF
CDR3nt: TGTGCCAGCAGCTGGACAGGGCTAGAGACCCAGTACTTC

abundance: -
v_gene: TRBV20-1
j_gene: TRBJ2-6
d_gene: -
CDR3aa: CSARASGVSGANVLTF
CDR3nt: TGCAGTGCTAGAGCATCAGGAGTCTCTGGGGCCAACGTCCTGACTTTC

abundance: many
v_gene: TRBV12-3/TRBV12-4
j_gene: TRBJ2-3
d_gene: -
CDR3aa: CASTLDLTTDTQYF
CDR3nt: TGTGCCAGCACCTTGGACCTTACCACAGATACGCAGTATTTT

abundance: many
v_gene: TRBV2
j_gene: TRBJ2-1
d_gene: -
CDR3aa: CASRRTGDRLLGNEQFF
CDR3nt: TGTGCCAGCAGGAGGACCGGGGACCGACTCCTTGGGAATGAGCAGTTCTTC

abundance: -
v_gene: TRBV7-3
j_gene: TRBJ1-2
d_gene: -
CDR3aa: CASSYGVQGYGYTF
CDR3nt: TGTGCCAGCAGTTACGGGGTGCAGGGCTATGGCTACACCTTC

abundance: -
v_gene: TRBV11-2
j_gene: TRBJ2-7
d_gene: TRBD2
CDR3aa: CASSLPIAGGDEQYF
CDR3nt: TGTGCCAGCAGCTTACCAATAGCGGGAGGTGACGAGCAGTACTTC

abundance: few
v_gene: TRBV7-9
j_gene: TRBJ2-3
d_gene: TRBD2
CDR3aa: CASTRSSTVLAGGSKYF
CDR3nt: TGTGCCAGCACCCGAAGTTCGACAGTCCTAGCGGGAGGGTCAAAGTATTTT

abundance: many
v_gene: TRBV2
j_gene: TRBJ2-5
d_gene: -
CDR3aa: CASSADLSQETQYF
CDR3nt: TGTGCCAGCAGTGCCGACTTAAGTCAAGAGACCCAGTACTTC

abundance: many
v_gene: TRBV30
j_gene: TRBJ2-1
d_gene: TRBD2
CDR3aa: CAWSVLASGSSYNEQFF
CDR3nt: TGTGCCTGGAGTGTACTGGCTAGCGGAAGCTCCTACAATGAGCAGTTCTTC

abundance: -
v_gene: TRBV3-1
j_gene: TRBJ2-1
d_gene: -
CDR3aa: CASSPQNGRAVYNEQFF
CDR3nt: TGTGCCAGCAGCCCCCAGAACGGGAGAGCAGTTTACAATGAGCAGTTCTTC

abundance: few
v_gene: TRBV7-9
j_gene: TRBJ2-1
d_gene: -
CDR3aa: CASSPSELVGQFF
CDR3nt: TGTGCCAGCAGCCCCTCAGAGTTAGTGGGGCAGTTCTTC

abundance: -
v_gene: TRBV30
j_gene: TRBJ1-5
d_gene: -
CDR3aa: CAWSWDINQPQHF
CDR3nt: TGTGCCTGGAGCTGGGACATCAATCAGCCCCAGCATTTT

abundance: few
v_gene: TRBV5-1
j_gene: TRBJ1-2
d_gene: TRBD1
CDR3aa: CASSADRGSYGYTF
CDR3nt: TGCGCCAGCAGCGCTGACAGGGGAAGTTACGGCTACACCTTC

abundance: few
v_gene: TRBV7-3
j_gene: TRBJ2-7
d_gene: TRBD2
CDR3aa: CASSRSSGSSYEQYF
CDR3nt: TGTGCCAGCAGCCGGTCTAGCGGGAGTTCCTACGAGCAGTACTTC

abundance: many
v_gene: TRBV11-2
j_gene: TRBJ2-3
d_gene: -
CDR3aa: CASSLMSAQDTQYF
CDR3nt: TGTGCCAGCAGCTTAATGAGCGCCCAAGATACGCAGTATTTT

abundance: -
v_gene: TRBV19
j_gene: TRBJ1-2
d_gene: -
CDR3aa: CASSIVNYGYTF
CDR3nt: TGTGCCAGTAGTATAGTGAACTATGGCTACACCTTC

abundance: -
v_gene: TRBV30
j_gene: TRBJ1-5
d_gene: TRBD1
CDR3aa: CAWSAQTGGRQPQHF
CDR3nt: TGTGCCTGGAGTGCCCAGACAGGGGGCCGTCAGCCCCAGCATTTT

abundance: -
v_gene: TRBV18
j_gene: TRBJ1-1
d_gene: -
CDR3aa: CASSMTTDREAFF
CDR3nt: TGTGCCAGCTCAATGACAACGGACCGAGAAGCTTTCTTT

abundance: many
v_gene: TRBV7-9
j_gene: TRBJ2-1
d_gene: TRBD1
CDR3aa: CASSLPQGARNEQFF
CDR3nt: TGTGCCAGCAGCTTACCTCAGGGGGCACGCAATGAGCAGTTCTTC

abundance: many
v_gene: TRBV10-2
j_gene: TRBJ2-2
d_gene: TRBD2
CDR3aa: CASAKTSPKNTGELFF
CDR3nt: TGCGCCAGCGCTAAGACTAGCCCCAAGAACACCGGGGAGCTGTTTTTT

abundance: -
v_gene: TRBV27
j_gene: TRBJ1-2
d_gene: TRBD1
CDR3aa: CASRTQGAWGYTF
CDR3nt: TGTGCCAGCAGGACTCAGGGGGCTTGGGGCTACACCTTC